The rows below give T cell receptor beta chains drawn from one sample of a study of circulating tumor DNA in untreated peripheral T-cell lymphoma. Using immunoSEQ multiplex PCR, the repertoire was profiled, and TCRdb retains in-frame clones only, with some absent. The table records about 10,000 clones, about 75% of them present only once. Sample: tumor tissue. Receptors were obtained from a human donor with peripheral T-cell lymphoma. The CDR3 runs from the conserved cysteine through the conserved F or W. The D gene is left open where the match is weak. Some rows mark clone size as missing; the rest say once, few, many or name a class of expanded clone.

v_gene	d_gene	j_gene	len	abundance	CDR3aa	CDR3nt
TRBV18	-	TRBJ1-2	14	-	CASSPADLGYGYTF	TGTGCCAGCTCACCCGCAGATTTGGGCTATGGCTACACCTTC
TRBV5-1	TRBD1	TRBJ1-5	17	once	CASSHGQGLAGNQPQHF	TGCGCCAGCAGCCACGGACAGGGCTTAGCTGGCAATCAGCCCCAGCATTTT
TRBV6-8	-	TRBJ1-3	15	few	CASVRETYPGNTIYF	TGTGCCAGCGTAAGGGAAACTTACCCTGGAAACACCATATATTTT
TRBV28	-	TRBJ2-7	17	-	CASSPASDGLSSYEQYF	TGTGCCAGCAGTCCCGCCTCGGACGGCTTGAGCTCCTACGAGCAGTACTTC
TRBV18	-	TRBJ2-1	14	few	CASSPGWAWNEQFF	TGTGCCAGCTCACCCGGATGGGCTTGGAATGAGCAGTTCTTC
TRBV28	-	TRBJ2-1	14	-	CASSPGTLNNEQFF	TGTGCCAGCAGTCCCGGGACACTCAACAATGAGCAGTTCTTC
TRBV19	-	TRBJ1-6	14	-	CASSMRQNNSPLHF	TGTGCCAGTAGTATGAGACAGAATAATTCACCCCTCCACTTT
TRBV29-1	-	TRBJ1-3	12	-	CSVAVSGNTIYF	TGCAGCGTTGCCGTCTCTGGAAACACCATATATTTT
TRBV2	-	TRBJ1-1	16	-	CASRVAAGETNTEAFF	TGTGCCAGCAGGGTCGCGGCCGGGGAAACGAACACTGAAGCTTTCTTT
TRBV6-8	TRBD1	TRBJ1-6	16	-	CASSHGQGEYNSPLHF	TGTGCCAGCAGTCACGGACAGGGGGAATATAATTCACCCCTCCACTTT
TRBV18	TRBD2	TRBJ2-5	13	-	CASSQRGGETQYF	TGTGCCAGCTCACAGCGGGGGGGCGAGACCCAGTACTTC
TRBV28	-	TRBJ1-2	16	-	CASRERGGKGNYGYTF	TGTGCCAGTAGGGAACGGGGAGGGAAAGGGAACTATGGCTACACCTTC
TRBV6-8	TRBD1	TRBJ2-5	14	-	CASSPTGLTETQYF	TGTGCCAGCAGCCCGACAGGGCTGACGGAGACCCAGTACTTC
TRBV6-8	TRBD2	TRBJ2-5	16	-	CASSYSTSGGTETQYF	TGTGCCAGCAGTTACTCCACTAGCGGGGGAACTGAGACCCAGTACTTC
TRBV15	-	TRBJ2-3	15	-	CASSSLVLSTDTQYF	TGTGCCAGCAGCTCCCTAGTCCTCAGCACAGATACGCAGTATTTT
TRBV10-2	-	TRBJ1-6	15	-	CASSEFGQVNSPLHF	TGCGCCAGCAGTGAGTTCGGACAAGTTAATTCACCCCTCCACTTT
TRBV6-1	TRBD1	TRBJ1-5	17	-	CASSEDRGDRYNQPQHF	TGTGCCAGCAGTGAAGACAGGGGGGATCGGTATAATCAGCCCCAGCATTTT